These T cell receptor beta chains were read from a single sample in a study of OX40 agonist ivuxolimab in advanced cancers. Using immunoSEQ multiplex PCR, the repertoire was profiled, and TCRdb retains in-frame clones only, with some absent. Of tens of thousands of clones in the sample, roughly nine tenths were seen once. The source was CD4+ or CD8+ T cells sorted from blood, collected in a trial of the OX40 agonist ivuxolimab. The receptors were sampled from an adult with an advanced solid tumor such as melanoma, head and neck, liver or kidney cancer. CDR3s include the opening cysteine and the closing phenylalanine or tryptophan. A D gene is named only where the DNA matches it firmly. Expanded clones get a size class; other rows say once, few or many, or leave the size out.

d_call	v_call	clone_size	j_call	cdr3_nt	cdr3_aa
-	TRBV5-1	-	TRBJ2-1	TGCGCCAGCAGCTCCGGGCCCGGGATAGGCAATGAGCAGTTCTTC	CASSSGPGIGNEQFF
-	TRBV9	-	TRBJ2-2	TGTGCCAGCAGCCCCAGAGGAGACACCGGGGAGCTGTTTTTT	CASSPRGDTGELFF
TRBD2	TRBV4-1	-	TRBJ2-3	TGCGCCAGCAGCCAAGAAACGAGCGGGGGGGCTATGAATACGCAGTATTTT	CASSQETSGGAMNTQYF
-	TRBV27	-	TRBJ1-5	TGTGCCAGCAGTTCTTCCGGCCGAAATCAGCCCCAGCATTTT	CASSSSGRNQPQHF
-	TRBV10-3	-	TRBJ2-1	TGTGCCATCAGTGAGTCGGCGGGGGACAGCACCCGAGATAATGAGCAGTTCTTC	CAISESAGDSTRDNEQFF
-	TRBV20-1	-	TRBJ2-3	TGCAGTGCGCTTCGCAGGGATACGCAGTATTTT	CSALRRDTQYF
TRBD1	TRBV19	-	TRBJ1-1	TGTGCCAGTAACGCCTGGACAGGGGTCAACACTGAAGCTTTCTTT	CASNAWTGVNTEAFF
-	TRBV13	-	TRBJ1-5	TGTGCCAGCGCGAGGGGGGGGCCCCTTAATCAGCCCCAGCATTTT	CASARGGPLNQPQHF
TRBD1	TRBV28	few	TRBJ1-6	TGTGCCAGCAGTTCAAGGGGACAGAATTCACCCCTCCACTTT	CASSSRGQNSPLHF
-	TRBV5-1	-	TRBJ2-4	TGCGCCAGCAGCTTGTGGGGAAGCAAAAACATTCAGTACTTC	CASSLWGSKNIQYF
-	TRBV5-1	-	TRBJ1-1	TGCGCCAGCAGCTTATTCTCACGGAACACTGAAGCTTTCTTT	CASSLFSRNTEAFF
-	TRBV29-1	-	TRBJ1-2	TGCAGCGTTGAATTGACAGCACGAAGCTATGGCTACACCTTC	CSVELTARSYGYTF
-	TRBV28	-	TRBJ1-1	TGTGCCAGCAGCCCGACAGCTAACACTGAAGCTTTCTTT	CASSPTANTEAFF
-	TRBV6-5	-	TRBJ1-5	TGTGCCAGCAGTCGAAACAGGGAAGGCAATCAGCCCCAGCATTTT	CASSRNREGNQPQHF
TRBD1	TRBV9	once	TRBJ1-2	TGTGCCAGCAGTCAACAGGGGTTCTTAGGTGGCTACACCTTC	CASSQQGFLGGYTF
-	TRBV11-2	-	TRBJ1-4	TGTGCCAGCAGCCGAGGAGACATCCCTGAAAAACTGTTTTTT	CASSRGDIPEKLFF
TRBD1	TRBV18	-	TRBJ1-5	TGTGCCAGCTCACCGCAGGGGGCGCGGAGCAATCAGCCCCAGCATTTT	CASSPQGARSNQPQHF
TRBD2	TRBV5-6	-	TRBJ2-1	TGTGCCAGCAGCTTGAGGTTTGCGGGGGGGCAGCAGTTCTTC	CASSLRFAGGQQFF
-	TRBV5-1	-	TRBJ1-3	TGCGCCAGTTCGCAGGGGAGCTCTGGAAACACCATATATTTT	CASSQGSSGNTIYF
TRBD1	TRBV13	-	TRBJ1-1	TGTGCCAGCAGACACCGGGACAGGGGTATGAACACTGAAGCTTTCTTT	CASRHRDRGMNTEAFF
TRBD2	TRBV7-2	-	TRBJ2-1	TGTGCCAGCAGCTTAGCCCCCCCGGCTAGCGGGGGGGCGAGGAACAATGAGCAGTTCTTC	CASSLAPPASGGARNNEQFF
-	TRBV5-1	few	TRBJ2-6	TGCGCCGGCCAAAGTGGGCCTGGGGCCAACGTCCTGACTTTC	CAGQSGPGANVLTF
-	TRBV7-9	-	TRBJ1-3	TGTGCCAGCCCCATCGAGCCCACAACGGTAGGGTTTGGAAACACCATATATTTT	CASPIEPTTVGFGNTIYF
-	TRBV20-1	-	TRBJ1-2	TGCAGTGCTCCAGGGGCGAATGGCTACACCTTC	CSAPGANGYTF
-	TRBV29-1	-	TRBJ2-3	TGCAGCGTTGATATGGGGGGCACCCGCTCCACAGATACGCAGTATTTT	CSVDMGGTRSTDTQYF
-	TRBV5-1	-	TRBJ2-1	TGCGCCAGCAGCTTGATGGCCCTAGATCACAATGAGCAGTTCTTC	CASSLMALDHNEQFF